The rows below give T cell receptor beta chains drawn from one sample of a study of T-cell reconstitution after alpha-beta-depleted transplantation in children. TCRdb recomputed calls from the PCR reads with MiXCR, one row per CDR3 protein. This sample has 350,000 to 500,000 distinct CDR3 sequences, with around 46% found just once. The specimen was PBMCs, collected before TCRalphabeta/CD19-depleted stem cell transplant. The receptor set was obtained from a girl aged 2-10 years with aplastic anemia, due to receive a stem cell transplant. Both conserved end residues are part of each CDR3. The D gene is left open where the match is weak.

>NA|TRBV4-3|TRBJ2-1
CASSQEPGLSYNEQFF
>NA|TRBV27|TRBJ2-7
CASIARGVGPYEQYF
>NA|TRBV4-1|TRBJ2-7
CASSPRTAHYEQYF
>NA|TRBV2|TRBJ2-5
CASSEALLGDQETQYF
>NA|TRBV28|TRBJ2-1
CASSLSGGDEQFF
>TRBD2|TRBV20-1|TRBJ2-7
CSAIRLAGGVEQYF
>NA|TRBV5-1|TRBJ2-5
CASSPLPTSGGETQYF
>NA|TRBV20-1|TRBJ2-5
CSARERDSRETQYF
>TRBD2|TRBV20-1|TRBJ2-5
CCARDGLAAAGTQYF
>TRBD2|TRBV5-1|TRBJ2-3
CASSLSSLAGGLTDTQYF
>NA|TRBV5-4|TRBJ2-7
CASSPGGHLIREQYF
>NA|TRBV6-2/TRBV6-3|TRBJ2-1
CASSYTGEQFF
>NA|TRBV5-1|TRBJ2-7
CASSYSDPISYEQYF
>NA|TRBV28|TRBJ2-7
CASTRGDTQSYEQYF
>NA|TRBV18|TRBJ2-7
CASSPHHGDYEQYF
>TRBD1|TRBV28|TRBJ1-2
CASSLHRGSYGYTF
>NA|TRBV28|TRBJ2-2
CASSPSLRNTGELFF
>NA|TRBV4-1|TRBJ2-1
CASSQGAGQRFNEQFF
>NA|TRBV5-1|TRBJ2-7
CASSLTVTHEQYF
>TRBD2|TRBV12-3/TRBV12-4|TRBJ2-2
CASSLRLAGNTGELFF
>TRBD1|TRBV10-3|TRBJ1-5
CAIKTGQGNQPQHF
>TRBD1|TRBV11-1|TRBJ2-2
CASSLRDRDAFGTGELFF
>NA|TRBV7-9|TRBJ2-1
CASSLARGQKGRSEQFF
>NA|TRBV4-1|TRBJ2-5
CASSPREGANGETQYF
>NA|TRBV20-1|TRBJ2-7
CSAPPPASLGEQYF
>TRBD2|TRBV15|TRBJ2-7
CATSVGTSGSYEQYF
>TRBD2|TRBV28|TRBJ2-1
CASSLMGLAGNEQFF
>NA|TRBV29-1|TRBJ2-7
CSVDKGLRNEQYF
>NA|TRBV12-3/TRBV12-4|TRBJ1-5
CASSLRGGGNQPQHF
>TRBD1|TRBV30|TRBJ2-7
CAWAPDRDYEQYF
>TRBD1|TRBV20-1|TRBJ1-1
CSARDDPRGQRNTEAFF
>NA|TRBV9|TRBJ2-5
CASSGQSQETQYF
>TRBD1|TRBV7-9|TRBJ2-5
CASSSPGTEQETQYF
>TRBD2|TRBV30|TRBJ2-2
CAWKRTSGRATGELFF
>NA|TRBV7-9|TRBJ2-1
CASRGRGYNEQFF
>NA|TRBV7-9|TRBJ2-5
CASSPSTVQETQYF
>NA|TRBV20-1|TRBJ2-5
CSARGGRNENQETQYF
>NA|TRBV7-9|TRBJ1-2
CASSLERQAGYGYTF
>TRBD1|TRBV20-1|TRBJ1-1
CSAGHLTGRNTEAFF
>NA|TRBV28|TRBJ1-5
CASSPPKPAPQHF
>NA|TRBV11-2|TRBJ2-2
CASSLNIDTGELFF
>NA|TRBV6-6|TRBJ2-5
CASSSRGQETQYF
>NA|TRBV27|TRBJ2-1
CASSSQGPTAYNEQFF
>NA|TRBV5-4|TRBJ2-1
CASSPWTNSAYNEQFF
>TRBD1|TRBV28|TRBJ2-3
CASSFLGQGMSGDTQYF
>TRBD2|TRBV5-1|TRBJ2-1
CASSFSGLVDEQFF
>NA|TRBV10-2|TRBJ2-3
CASSLVGQQDTQYF
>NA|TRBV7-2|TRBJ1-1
CASSLGVGVNTEAFF
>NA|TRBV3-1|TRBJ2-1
CASSQNYNNEQFF